These 12 T cell receptor beta chains were sequenced from one sample in a study of T cell changes during pregnancy in multiple sclerosis. Produced via immunoSEQ multiplex PCR; TCRdb's table is partial and in-frame only. The sample records under 130,000 clones, roughly 93% being singletons. Source: peripheral blood, taken after pregnancy. The receptors derive from a female donor with multiple sclerosis, enrolled in a pregnancy study.

The chain recombines TRBV4-2 with TRBJ2-2, with 12 bases identical to TRBD2. Germline V gives CDR1 LGHNA, CDR2 YNFKEQ. The ends lost 4 bases at V and 6 bases at J; junction bases unmatched: 12. CDR3 length equals 18 residues. The CDR3 reads CASSPDGLAGSRAGELFF. Here the CDR3 DNA reads TGTGCCAGCAGCCCTGACGGACTAGCGGGAAGTAGGGCCGGGGAGCTGTTTTTT.

This chain connects TRBV15 to TRBJ2-5; 11 positions match TRBD2. J lost 5 bases, V lost 0 bases, and 11 bases had no gene match. Germline CDR1 reads LNHNV; CDR2 reads YYDKDF (reference sequence). CDR3 length equals 18 residues. The DNA for the CDR3 is TGTGCCACCAGCAGAGATCCGGGAGTAGCGGGAGGGGGGGAGACCCAGTACTTC. Translated, it gives CATSRDPGVAGGGETQYF.

V gene TRBV5-1 combines with J gene TRBJ2-2; no definite D call. The V gene lost 2 bases and the J gene lost 2 bases, with 4 bases spanning the gap. The CDR3 consists of 13 residues. The germline V gene has CDR1 SGHRS and CDR2 YFSETQ. The CDR3 DNA is TGCGCCAGCAGCTTCGGTAACACCGGGGAGCTGTTTTTT. This encodes CASSFGNTGELFF.

The rearrangement links TRBV5-1 to TRBJ1-6, with TRBD1 identical over 7 bases. CDR1 and CDR2 from the germline V gene are SGHRS and YFSETQ. Unmatched junction bases numbered 10, after V lost 4 bases and J lost 9 bases. This CDR3 is built from 15 residues. Here the CDR3 reads CASSPRTGYVSPLHF. CDR3 nucleotide sequence: TGCGCCAGCAGCCCGAGGACAGGTTATGTTTCACCCCTCCACTTT.

The chain combines TRBV7-8 with TRBJ2-7, with 8 bases fitting TRBD2. The germline V gene encodes CDR1 SGHVS and CDR2 FQNEAQ. J gave up 0 bases and V 4 bases, and 5 bases lay outside the gene matches. The CDR3 loop spans 15 amino acids. The CDR3 spells CASSSSGSSSYEQYF. CDR3 DNA: TGTGCCAGCAGCTCTAGCGGGTCCAGCTCCTACGAGCAGTACTTC.

The genes are TRBV28 and TRBJ2-1; a weak D match, TRBD2 (6 bases). The CDR3 is 12 residues long. From germline, CDR1 is MDHEN and CDR2 SYDVKM. V dropped 6 bases and J dropped 9 bases, with 12 bases sitting between them. The CDR3 sequence is CASRETSLEQFF. For the CDR3, the DNA is TGTGCCAGCAGGGAGACTAGTCTTGAGCAGTTCTTC. Drawing the rest from reference TRBV28 and TRBJ2-1, the complete variable domain is DVKVTQSSRYLVKRTGEKVFLECVQDMDHENMFWYRQDPGLGLRLIYFSYDVKMKEKGDIPEGYSVSREKKERFSLILESASTNQTSMYLCASRETSLEQFFGPGTRLTVL.

The CDR3 loop reads CASSLEASGISNEQFF. In DNA form, the CDR3 reads TGTGCCAGCAGCTTAGAGGCTAGCGGGATAAGCAATGAGCAGTTCTTC. The gene calls are TRBV11-2 and TRBJ2-1, with 9 bases aligning to TRBD2. V trimming: 0 bases; J trimming: 6 bases; junction bases outside the gene matches: 6. Germline assignment: CDR1 SGHAT and CDR2 FQNNGV. This CDR3 has 16 residues.

The rearrangement joins TRBV2 to TRBJ1-5; unclear D gene. CDR3 length: 14 residues. Germline V gives CDR1 SNHLY, CDR2 FYNNEI. The V end lost 1 base, the J end lost 2 bases, and 6 bases lay between the germline ends. This CDR3 reads CASSEEAGNQPQHF. CDR3 bases: TGTGCCAGCAGTGAAGAAGCCGGCAATCAGCCCCAGCATTTT.

This chain connects TRBV7-2 to TRBJ1-2, with TRBD1 identical over 11 bases. Per the germline V gene, CDR1 is SGHTA and CDR2 is FQGNSA. The CDR3 is made up of 15 amino acids. V lost 8 bases to trimming and J lost 4 bases; unmatched junction nucleotides: 9. The CDR3 is CASGYGTGGFYGYTF. Here the CDR3 DNA reads TGTGCCAGCGGGTACGGGACAGGGGGATTCTATGGCTACACCTTC.

This clone showed up just a few times. V is TRBV6-5 and J is TRBJ1-6; the match to TRBD1 covers 8 bases. Germline V gives CDR1 MNHEY, CDR2 SVGAGI. V shed 6 bases, J shed 7 bases, and the junction held 5 bases outside the gene matches. The CDR3 is 14 residues long. This chain's CDR3 is CASSSGTGNSPLHF. The CDR3 nucleotides read TGTGCCAGCAGCTCCGGGACAGGCAATTCACCCCTCCACTTT.

The rearrangement uses TRBV5-5 and TRBJ2-3; 9 bases map to TRBD2. Germline V CDR1 and CDR2: SGHKS, YYEKEE (reference sequence). This CDR3 comprises 16 residues. V shed 1 base, J shed 2 bases, and the junction held 5 bases outside the gene matches. CDR3 loop: CASSLRLAGYTDTQYF. The CDR3 nucleotides read TGTGCCAGCAGCTTGCGGCTAGCGGGATACACAGATACGCAGTATTTT.

CDR3 loop: CASSLATGGYTGELFF. In nucleotides, the CDR3 is TGTGCCAGCAGCTTAGCTACTGGGGGGTACACCGGGGAGCTGTTTTTT. J is TRBJ2-2 and V is TRBV11-2; D may be TRBD2 (6 bases). CDR3 length: 16 residues. Trimming took 1 base from V and 3 from J, leaving 12 bases between them. Germline V gene data show CDR1 as SGHAT and CDR2 as FQNNGV.